The 16 T cell receptor beta chains below come from one sample, sequenced in a study of PD-1 blockade in classical Hodgkin lymphoma. The table came from immunoSEQ multiplex PCR; TCRdb's copy has only in-frame clones and leaves some out. The sample gives roughly 50,000 clones, about 89% of which show up once; approximately 6.8% is in the top ten. This sample's time point: cycle 4 day 1 (C4D1), after more than five weeks of nivolumab. Exposure to brentuximab vedotin varied, and each patient had relapsed following autologous stem cell transplantation. The sample here was peripheral blood mononuclear cells (PBMCs), taken before the fourth cycle of nivolumab. Receptors were obtained from a human donor with classical Hodgkin lymphoma.

The chain has TRBV5-1 and TRBJ2-3, with D possibly TRBD1 on 6 matching bases. Germline CDR1 is SGHRS and CDR2 is YFSETQ. This CDR3 contains 20 residues. Deletions cut 10 bases from V and 2 bases from J, with 35 bases between. CDR3 loop: CASQAPEVLKQGHLTDTQYF. In DNA form, the CDR3 reads TGCGCCTCCCAAGCCCCCGAGGTCCTTAAACAGGGCCACCTCACAGATACGCAGTATTTT.

The J gene is TRBJ1-3, the V gene TRBV28; TRBD1 agrees at 11 bases. Trimming removed 8 bases from V and 7 bases from J; junction bases left unmatched: 13. The CDR3 is 16 residues long. Germline CDR1 reads MDHEN; CDR2 reads SYDVKM. CDR3 in amino acids: CASSQGQGVRRNTIYF. The CDR3 DNA reads as TGTGCCAGCTCCCAGGGACAGGGGGTAAGGAGGAACACCATATATTTT.

The V gene is TRBV7-2, the J gene TRBJ2-1; 10 positions agree with TRBD2. This CDR3 is 16 amino acids long. The V gene end was trimmed by 0 bases and the J gene end by 1 base; junction bases not matched to a gene: 0. Looked up from germline, CDR1 is SGHTA and CDR2 is FQGNSA. The CDR3 spells CASSLAAGGSYNEQFF. The CDR3 bases are TGTGCCAGCAGCTTAGCAGCGGGAGGGTCCTACAATGAGCAGTTCTTC.

The V and J genes are TRBV7-2 and TRBJ2-7; possibly TRBD1 for D (6 bases). Germline V lookup: CDR1 SGHTA, CDR2 FQGNSA. The germline V and J ends were trimmed by 5 bases and 4 bases, with 15 bases remaining between them. This CDR3 is built from 14 residues. Here the CDR3 DNA reads TGTGCCAGCAGCGCCTTAGGGGGTCCGTACGAGCAGTACTTC. It codes for CASSALGGPYEQYF.

V and J are TRBV4-1 and TRBJ2-7; tentative D call: TRBD1 (5 bases). The V end lost 0 bases, the J end lost 3 bases, and 9 bases lay between the germline ends. Germline CDR1 reads MGHRA; CDR2 reads YSYEKL. The CDR3 consists of 14 residues. CDR3 DNA sequence: TGCGCCAGCAGCCAAGAGGACATTGGCTACGAGCAGTACTTC. Translated: CASSQEDIGYEQYF.

The chain employs TRBV5-1 and TRBJ2-3; 7 nucleotides align to TRBD2. Per the germline V gene, CDR1 is SGHRS and CDR2 is YFSETQ. V shed 4 bases and J 5 bases; nucleotides not matched to a gene: 13. The CDR3 runs 16 residues. The CDR3 coding sequence is TGCGCCAGCAGCCAGATGACTAGCTCCCCGCGAGATACGCAGTATTTT. Its protein is CASSQMTSSPRDTQYF.

Only a few counts were recorded for this clone. The V and J genes are TRBV4-1 and TRBJ2-3, with a possible D match to TRBD2 (6 bases). Trimming took off 1 base at V and 4 bases at J, with 21 bases between the two ends. Germline-derived CDR1 and CDR2 are MGHRA and YSYEKL. The CDR3 consists of 18 residues. The CDR3 spells CASSQVWGTSGVADTQYF. The DNA of the CDR3 is TGCGCCAGCAGCCAAGTGTGGGGGACGTCGGGAGTTGCAGATACGCAGTATTTT.

The chain is built from TRBV19 and TRBJ2-1; D ambiguous. Germline assignment: CDR1 LNHDA and CDR2 SQIVND (reference sequence). This CDR3 is 14 amino acids long. V gave up 0 bases and J gave up 4 bases, with 7 bases separating them. Here the CDR3 DNA reads TGTGCCAGTAGTATAGAGTGGAGATACAATGAGCAGTTCTTC. This sequence encodes CASSIEWRYNEQFF. The entire variable domain, with the rest obtained from reference TRBV19 and TRBJ2-1, is as follows: DGGITQSPKYLFRKEGQNVTLSCEQNLNHDAMYWYRQDPGQGLRLIYYSQIVNDFQKGDIAEGYSVSREKKESFPLTVTSAQKNPTAFYLCASSIEWRYNEQFFGPGTRLTVL.

A single count supports this clone. CDR3 sequence: CASSRRDSSYEQYF. The CDR3 DNA is TGCGCCAGCAGCCGCCGGGACAGCTCCTACGAGCAGTACTTC. The chain combines TRBV5-1 with TRBJ2-7; TRBD1 matches 7 bases. V shed 4 bases, J shed 0 bases, and the junction held 4 bases outside the gene matches. The length of the CDR3 is 14 residues. Germline V gives CDR1 SGHRS, CDR2 YFSETQ.

The V call is TRBV27, the J call TRBJ2-7; D uncertain. This CDR3 is 13 amino acids long. Trimming pared 6 bases from V and 1 base from J, leaving 10 bases between. CDR1 is MNHEY and CDR2 is SMNVEV in the germline V gene (reference sequence). In DNA form, the CDR3 reads TGTGCCAGCAGCTTCGGGCCTTCCTACGAGCAGTACTTC. It is translated as CASSFGPSYEQYF.

This clone was observed a handful of times. The chain joins TRBV7-2 to TRBJ2-7; 9 bases agree with TRBD2. Germline-derived CDR1 and CDR2 are SGHTA and FQGNSA. V trimming: 5 bases; J trimming: 1 base; junction bases outside the gene matches: 6. The CDR3 is 15 amino acids. The CDR3, as DNA: TGTGCCAGCAGCCCGGGACTAGCTTTTTCCTACGAGCAGTACTTC. Translating gives CASSPGLAFSYEQYF.

This sequence joins TRBV6-1 and TRBJ1-6; D is perhaps TRBD1 (5 bases). The CDR3 contains 14 residues. CDR1 MNHNS and CDR2 SASEGT come from the germline V gene. Trimming cost V 8 bases and J 8 bases, with 16 bases left between them. The CDR3 loop is CASGRVVGDSPLHF. The CDR3 coding sequence is TGTGCCAGCGGCAGGGTAGTTGGGGATTCACCCCTCCACTTT.

This chain joins TRBV19 and TRBJ2-7; either TRBD1 or TRBD2 may fit D (5 bases each). V lost 8 bases, J lost 7 bases, and 18 bases lay in between. The CDR3 spans 13 residues. CDR1 is LNHDA, CDR2 SQIVND, per germline (reference sequence). Here the CDR3 reads CASRDLGWEEQYF. In DNA form, the CDR3 reads TGTGCCAGTCGGGACCTAGGATGGGAAGAGCAGTACTTC.

The chain is built from TRBV27 and TRBJ2-3; 7 bases fit TRBD2. The CDR3 length is 15 residues. Germline V gives CDR1 MNHEY, CDR2 SMNVEV (reference sequence). The V gene end was trimmed by 1 base and the J gene end by 5 bases; junction bases not matched to a gene: 6. This CDR3 is CASSLFAGVVDTQYF. The CDR3 DNA reads as TGTGCCAGCAGTTTATTTGCGGGGGTGGTAGATACGCAGTATTTT.

The genes are TRBV7-8 and TRBJ2-2; 13 positions agree with TRBD2. Trimming cost V 4 bases and J 5 bases; bases outside gene matches: 7. The germline CDR1 and CDR2 sequences are SGHVS and FQNEAQ. The CDR3 sequence is 17 residues long. CDR3 bases: TGTGCCAGCAGCTCGCGGACTAGCGGGGGTGGGACCGGGGAGCTGTTTTTT. Its protein is CASSSRTSGGGTGELFF.

The chain couples TRBV6-1 to TRBJ2-7; no clear D gene. Germline assignment: CDR1 MNHNS and CDR2 SASEGT. The length of the CDR3 is 14 residues. The V gene lost 1 base and the J gene lost 0 bases, with 7 bases spanning the gap. CDR3 nucleotide sequence: TGTGCCAGCAGTGAAGACCCAAACTCCTACGAGCAGTACTTC. It translates to CASSEDPNSYEQYF.